These 27 T cell receptor beta chains came from one sample sequenced in a study of blood T cell repertoires in COVID-19. Some clones are missing from TCRdb's copy, which holds only in-frame ones; the method was immunoSEQ multiplex PCR. The sample lists about 220,000 clones, roughly 85% seen once, with around 3.3% in the top ten. What was sequenced was peripheral blood. The receptor source for this set is a woman aged 80 or older with acute or convalescent COVID-19.

The genes are TRBV6-6 and TRBJ2-3; 8 nucleotides match TRBD1. Trimming removed 6 bases from V and 4 bases from J; junction bases left unmatched: 9. Germline values: CDR1 MNHNY, CDR2 SVGAGI (reference sequence). This CDR3 region has 15 residues. DNA of the CDR3: TGTGCCAGCAGAGCCGGGACAGGAATTGCAGATACGCAGTATTTT. As protein: CASRAGTGIADTQYF.

This clone was observed once. V and J are TRBV7-9 and TRBJ2-3, with TRBD2 identical over 12 bases. The CDR3 extends over 17 amino acids. Germline V lookup: CDR1 SEHNR, CDR2 FQNEAQ (reference sequence). The V gene end was trimmed by 3 bases and the J gene end by 5 bases; junction bases not matched to a gene: 9. The CDR3 is CASSFDTGLAGRDTQYF. The CDR3, as DNA: TGTGCCAGCAGCTTCGACACCGGACTAGCGGGGAGAGATACGCAGTATTTT. Based on the CDR3 plus reference TRBV7-9 and TRBJ2-3, the full variable domain is DTGVSQNPRHKITKRGQNVTFRCDPISEHNRLYWYRQTLGQGPEFLTYFQNEAQLEKSRLLSDRFSAERPKGSFSTLEIQRTEQGDSAMYLCASSFDTGLAGRDTQYFGPGTRLTVL.

The chain links TRBV3-1 (or the pseudogene TRBV3-2) to TRBJ1-1; D is unclear. The CDR3 is 14 residues long. Trimming pared 1 base from V and 1 base from J, leaving 7 bases between. The V gene's germline CDR1 is LGHDT and CDR2 YNNKEL (reference sequence). The CDR3 bases are TGTGCCAGCAGCCAAGTGCTGGCGAACACTGAAGCTTTCTTT. Translating it yields CASSQVLANTEAFF.

The V gene is TRBV11-3, the J gene TRBJ2-3; 11 bases map to TRBD2. V was clipped by 3 bases and J by 4 bases; unmatched bases: 6. The CDR3 runs 16 residues. Per the germline V gene, CDR1 is SGHNT and CDR2 is YENEEA. In DNA form, the CDR3 reads TGTGCCAGCAGCTTGATTAGCGGGGGGGCCCCAGATACGCAGTATTTT. Amino acids: CASSLISGGAPDTQYF.

The genes are TRBV24-1 and TRBJ2-1; the D gene is possibly TRBD2 (5 bases). CDR3 length: 16 amino acids. Looked up from germline, CDR1 is KGHDR and CDR2 is SFDVKD. Trimming left V 3 bases short and J 8 bases short, with 19 bases between. The DNA for the CDR3 is TGTGCCACCAGTGATCCCCAGAGCGGTATAACAGATGAGCAGTTCTTC. Protein: CATSDPQSGITDEQFF.

The rearrangement joins TRBV24-1 to TRBJ2-3, with TRBD2 matching 15 bases. The CDR3 has 17 amino acids. After removal of 4 bases from V and 5 bases from J, the junction contained 6 bases not matched to a gene. CDR1 is KGHDR, CDR2 SFDVKD, per germline. CDR3 protein: CATSDQGLAGGRDTQYF. The CDR3, as DNA: TGTGCCACCAGTGACCAGGGACTAGCGGGGGGAAGAGATACGCAGTATTTT.

The V and J genes are TRBV10-2 and TRBJ1-4, with 10 bases matching TRBD1. CDR3 size: 15 residues. The germline V gene encodes CDR1 WSHSY and CDR2 SAAADI. V was clipped by 6 bases and J by 8 bases; unmatched bases: 9. This CDR3 is CASRRDRGSREKLFF. The CDR3 nucleotides read TGCGCCAGCAGGAGGGACAGGGGATCGCGAGAAAAACTGTTTTTT.

The chain is built from TRBV5-1 and TRBJ2-3; 7 positions agree with TRBD2. The V and J ends lost 4 bases and 0 bases, in that order; junction bases with no gene match: 8. The CDR3 has 16 amino acids. The germline V gene has CDR1 SGHRS and CDR2 YFSETQ. CDR3 protein: CASSPQSGGSTDTQYF. As DNA, the CDR3 is TGCGCCAGCAGCCCCCAGTCCGGGGGGAGCACAGATACGCAGTATTTT.

This clone was counted a single time. V gene TRBV9 combines with J gene TRBJ2-7, with D possibly being TRBD1 (6 bases). Germline loops: CDR1 SGDLS, CDR2 YYNGEE. V was clipped by 3 bases and J by 8 bases, with 18 bases between them. The CDR3 runs 14 residues. CDR3: CASSDSGTSTKQYF. The CDR3, as DNA: TGTGCCAGCAGCGACTCCGGGACAAGTACAAAGCAGTACTTC. The whole variable domain, remainder taken from reference TRBV9 and TRBJ2-7, is DSGVTQTPKHLITATGQRVTLRCSPRSGDLSVYWYQQSLDQGLQFLIQYYNGEERAKGNILERFSAQQFPDLHSELNLSSLELGDSALYFCASSDSGTSTKQYFGPGTRLTVT.

This chain connects TRBV7-2 to TRBJ1-4; D is undetermined. The V end lost 5 bases, the J end lost 0 bases, and 7 bases lay between the germline ends. Per germline, CDR1 SGHTA and CDR2 FQGNSA. This CDR3 spans 14 amino acids. CDR3 sequence reads: CASSATATNEKLFF. As DNA, the CDR3 is TGTGCCAGCAGCGCGACTGCAACTAATGAAAAACTGTTTTTT.

J is TRBJ1-1 and V is TRBV7-2; D may be TRBD1 (6 bases). There are 14 residues in the CDR3. Per germline, CDR1 SGHTA and CDR2 FQGNSA. The germline V and J ends were trimmed by 3 bases and 2 bases, with 10 bases remaining between them. CDR3 loop: CASSFTGSNTEAFF. The DNA of the CDR3 is TGTGCCAGCAGCTTCACAGGGTCTAACACTGAAGCTTTCTTT.

The rearrangement uses TRBV7-2 and TRBJ2-7; D remains unclear. Germline V gene lookup returns CDR1 SGHTA and CDR2 FQGNSA. Trimming took off 1 base at V and 0 bases at J, with 13 bases between the two ends. The CDR3 runs to 16 residues. The CDR3: CASSLGAASSSYEQYF. CDR3 DNA: TGTGCCAGCAGCTTAGGGGCAGCCTCGAGCTCCTACGAGCAGTACTTC.

J is TRBJ1-4 and V is TRBV11-3; TRBD1 might be the D (5 bases). The CDR3 spans 13 residues. Germline V lookup: CDR1 SGHNT, CDR2 YENEEA. Trimming left V 5 bases short and J 4 bases short, with 8 bases between. As DNA, the CDR3 is TGTGCCAGCAGCAGGGGCCTTAATGAAAAACTGTTTTTT. Its translation is CASSRGLNEKLFF.

This chain links TRBV4-1 with TRBJ1-3; D not certain. V lost 0 bases and J lost 0, with 12 bases in between. The germline CDR1 and CDR2 sequences are MGHRA and YSYEKL. CDR3 length: 17 amino acids. The CDR3, as DNA: TGCGCCAGCAGCCAAGATGTTGGAGGTAACTCTGGAAACACCATATATTTT. Amino acids: CASSQDVGGNSGNTIYF.

This chain links TRBV9 with TRBJ2-6; D may be TRBD1 (5 bases). The CDR3 loop spans 19 amino acids. With 2 bases removed from V and 0 bases from J, the gap between germline ends came to 18 bases. Germline V gives CDR1 SGDLS, CDR2 YYNGEE. The CDR3 here is CASSVGLAGLGSGANVLTF. CDR3 DNA: TGTGCCAGCAGCGTGGGGTTGGCAGGGTTAGGCTCTGGGGCCAACGTCCTGACTTTC.

The J gene is TRBJ1-6, the V gene TRBV7-6; perhaps TRBD1 as D (6 bases). Germline assignment: CDR1 SGHVS and CDR2 FNYEAQ. V was trimmed by 1 base and J by 7 bases, leaving 8 bases between them. The CDR3 consists of 14 residues. CDR3 DNA sequence: TGTGCCAGCAGCTTAGATACAGGGAATTCACCCCTCCACTTT. Translating it yields CASSLDTGNSPLHF.

This chain links TRBV28 with TRBJ1-3; D gene uncertain. Germline lookup yields CDR1 MDHEN and CDR2 SYDVKM. Trimming stripped 1 base from V and 0 bases from J, with 7 bases between. CDR3 size: 15 residues. The CDR3 here is CASSLSLSSGNTIYF. CDR3 coding DNA: TGTGCCAGCAGTTTATCGTTGTCCTCTGGAAACACCATATATTTT.

The genes are TRBV27 and TRBJ2-3, with D possibly TRBD1 on 5 matching bases. Germline CDR1 reads MNHEY; CDR2 reads SMNVEV (reference sequence). With 5 bases removed from V and 6 bases from J, the gap between germline ends came to 6 bases. This CDR3 is 11 amino acids long. CDR3 amino acids: CASSRQDTQYF. The CDR3 nucleotides read TGTGCCAGCAGTCGACAGGATACGCAGTATTTT.

This clone was recorded only once. V usage is TRBV25-1 and J usage is TRBJ1-6, with 10 bases that match TRBD1. J lost 12 bases, V lost 5 bases, and 10 bases had no gene match. The CDR3 loop spans 15 amino acids. Germline CDR1 and CDR2: MGHDK and SYGVNS. The CDR3 bases are TGTGCCAGCAGTTCCGGACAGGGGGTTTTTTTACCCCTCCACTTT. It is translated as CASSSGQGVFLPLHF.

This clone has just a few counts. The gene calls are TRBV6-1 and TRBJ1-3; no reliable D call. The CDR3 covers 15 residues. With 1 base removed from V and 0 bases from J, the gap between germline ends came to 7 bases. From germline, CDR1 is MNHNS and CDR2 SASEGT. The CDR3 DNA follows: TGTGCCAGCAGTGAAGGTCCCAACTCTGGAAACACCATATATTTT. It encodes CASSEGPNSGNTIYF.

This clone was counted a few times. The chain recombines TRBV7-6 with TRBJ2-2; D might be TRBD2 (6 bases). Trimming left V 1 base short and J 7 bases short, with 16 bases between. Germline loops: CDR1 SGHVS, CDR2 FNYEAQ. The length of the CDR3 is 16 residues. For the CDR3, the DNA is TGTGCCAGCAGCTTAGGGCAGGGACTCAAGGGCGGGGAGCTGTTTTTT. This encodes CASSLGQGLKGGELFF.

The chain couples TRBV6-5 to TRBJ1-2; 8 bases are shared with TRBD1. The junction had 8 bases not matched to a gene; V was cut back by 6 bases and J by 8 bases. Per germline, CDR1 MNHEY and CDR2 SVGAGI. The CDR3 spans 13 residues. CDR3 loop: CASRRDRLEGYTF. The CDR3 bases are TGTGCCAGCAGGAGGGACAGGTTGGAGGGCTACACCTTC.

The rearrangement joins TRBV7-2 to TRBJ2-5; 13 nucleotides align to TRBD2. V shed 7 bases, J shed 7 bases, and the junction held 9 bases outside the gene matches. This CDR3 contains 15 residues. Germline CDR1 SGHTA, CDR2 FQGNSA. The CDR3 DNA reads as TGTGCCAGCACTCAACTAGCGGGGGGGCCAGGGACCCAGTACTTC. As protein: CASTQLAGGPGTQYF.

CDR3 region: CASSVEGAAYEQYF. CDR3 in DNA: TGTGCCAGCAGCGTAGAGGGGGCCGCCTACGAGCAGTACTTC. The chain carries TRBV9 and TRBJ2-7; 7 bases are shared with TRBD1. This CDR3 spans 14 amino acids. V lost 0 bases and J lost 2; bases outside the gene matches: 2. The germline V gene has CDR1 SGDLS and CDR2 YYNGEE. The whole variable domain, remainder taken from reference TRBV9 and TRBJ2-7, is DSGVTQTPKHLITATGQRVTLRCSPRSGDLSVYWYQQSLDQGLQFLIQYYNGEERAKGNILERFSAQQFPDLHSELNLSSLELGDSALYFCASSVEGAAYEQYFGPGTRLTVT.

The chain links TRBV2 to TRBJ1-3, with TRBD1 as a possible D gene (6 bases). V was pared by 5 bases and J by 1 base, with 12 bases between. Germline V lookup: CDR1 SNHLY, CDR2 FYNNEI. This CDR3 has 15 residues. The CDR3 nucleotides read TGTGCCAGCAGTTTTCATACAGGGTCTGGAAACACCATATATTTT. It codes for CASSFHTGSGNTIYF.

V and J are TRBV19 and TRBJ2-3; tentative D call: TRBD1 (5 bases). Germline V gene sequence: CDR1 LNHDA, CDR2 SQIVND (reference sequence). The CDR3 is made up of 13 amino acids. Trimming left V 2 bases short and J 3 bases short, with 6 bases between. The CDR3 loop is CASSIRGTDTQYF. CDR3 DNA: TGTGCCAGTAGTATAAGGGGTACAGATACGCAGTATTTT.

This clone was counted only a few times. This chain joins TRBV28 and TRBJ1-5, with D unclear. CDR1 MDHEN and CDR2 SYDVKM come from the germline V gene. The CDR3 contains 15 residues. Between the trimmed V and J ends, which lost 5 bases and 5 bases, there was a span of 16 bases. CDR3 sequence (DNA): TGTGCCAGCAGTCCCCCTCCAGCGGAGGATCAGCCCCAGCATTTT. It codes for CASSPPPAEDQPQHF.